Listed here is a single TCR beta chain. This specimen comes from a study of technical replicates of blood from a handful of donors. TCRdb's copy holds only in-frame clones and misses some; the assay was immunoSEQ multiplex PCR. The data hold about 16,000 clones, with around 86% observed a single time. CDR3 length equals 13 residues. Per the germline V gene, CDR1 is MNHNY and CDR2 is SVGAGI (reference sequence). V shed 6 bases and J shed 4 bases, with 12 bases lying between them. The gene calls are TRBV6-6 and TRBJ1-1; a weak D match, TRBD1 (5 bases). The sequenced sample was PBMCs. The sequence came from a human donor in good health. Here the CDR3 DNA reads TGTGCCAGCAGGAGGACCGGGGGCACTGAAGCTTTCTTT. Translation: CASRRTGGTEAFF.